This TCR beta chain originates from a study of CD8+ T cells in alopecia areata. Overall study: Tofacitinib ran for 6 to 18 months before 6 months off drug.

Treatment of the sample: oral pan-JAK inhibitor, 5-10 mg twice daily. cDNA prepared by RNA extraction and subsequent reverse transcription served as the template for sequencing. Produced via immunoSEQ multiplex PCR; TCRdb's table is partial and in-frame only. The sample holds 100,000 to 140,000 clones, around 84% seen once. Trimming took 8 bases from V and 2 from J, leaving 12 bases between them. The CDR3 is made up of 13 amino acids. The germline V gene has CDR1 LNHDA and CDR2 SQIVND (reference sequence). In the case of this clone: Its target is unknown.

Study outcomes and limitations: Sequencing of scalp samples also captures resident alphabeta T cells of normal skin.

This receptor was taken from a human donor with alopecia areata. The J gene is TRBJ2-5, the V gene TRBV19; D ambiguous. This specimen consisted of CD8+ T cells sorted from blood, obtained at week 24, from a patient treated with tofacitinib. The DNA of the CDR3 is TGTGCCAGTGCTGGGGAAAGTCAAGAGACCCAGTACTTC. Translating gives CASAGESQETQYF. Looking up the rest from reference TRBV19 and TRBJ2-5 gives the full variable domain: DGGITQSPKYLFRKEGQNVTLSCEQNLNHDAMYWYRQDPGQGLRLIYYSQIVNDFQKGDIAEGYSVSREKKESFPLTVTSAQKNPTAFYLCASAGESQETQYFGPGTRLLVL.